The rows below give T cell receptor beta chains drawn from one sample of a study of blood T cell repertoires in COVID-19. This table comes from immunoSEQ multiplex PCR, and its TCRdb copy is limited to in-frame clones, with some not included. The sample consists of under 50,000 clones, roughly 84% of them appearing once. The sequencing input was peripheral blood. These receptors were taken from a man aged 65 to 79 with active COVID-19. The CDR3 runs from the conserved cysteine through the conserved F or W. A D gene is named only where the DNA matches it firmly. For some rows the clone size is stated as once, few or many, or as a class when expanded; others skip it.

V gene	D gene	J gene	clone size	CDR3 protein	CDR3 DNA
TRBV7-3	-	TRBJ1-1	few	CASSSGRNTEAFF	TGTGCCAGCAGCTCGGGTCGGAACACTGAAGCTTTCTTT
TRBV6-5	TRBD1	TRBJ1-1	-	CASRDRGGGNTEAFF	TGTGCCAGCAGGGACAGGGGCGGGGGGAACACTGAAGCTTTCTTT
TRBV6-4	TRBD2	TRBJ2-6	-	CASSEQGLAGAYSGANVLTF	TGTGCCAGCAGTGAACAGGGACTAGCGGGGGCGTACTCTGGGGCCAACGTCCTGACTTTC
TRBV24-1	-	TRBJ2-3	-	CATSQSGQTSDTQYF	TGTGCCACGTCCCAGAGCGGTCAAACCTCAGATACGCAGTATTTT
TRBV7-6	TRBD2	TRBJ2-1	-	CASSLSGGAVGEQFF	TGTGCCAGCAGCTTAAGCGGGGGGGCCGTAGGGGAGCAGTTCTTC
TRBV7-9	-	TRBJ1-1	few	CASSFGTEAFF	TGTGCCAGCAGCTTTGGGACAGAAGCTTTCTTT
TRBV3-1/TRBV3-2	TRBD2	TRBJ2-1	-	CASSQTGRGLAGVGEQFF	TGTGCCAGCAGCCAAACGGGAAGAGGACTAGCGGGAGTTGGTGAGCAGTTCTTC
TRBV5-1	TRBD2	TRBJ2-5	-	CASSLAPGVAGVGETQYF	TGCGCCAGCAGCTTGGCCCCCGGGGTAGCGGGAGTAGGAGAGACCCAGTACTTC
TRBV5-4	TRBD1	TRBJ2-6	once	CASSSGGFGANVLTF	TGTGCCAGCAGCTCAGGGGGCTTTGGGGCCAACGTCCTGACTTTC
TRBV29-1	TRBD2	TRBJ2-5	-	CSVEKRGLAGETQYF	TGCAGCGTTGAAAAAAGGGGACTAGCGGGAGAGACCCAGTACTTC
TRBV2	-	TRBJ1-5	-	CASSPGVGQPQHF	TGTGCCAGCAGCCCAGGGGTTGGGCAGCCCCAGCATTTT
TRBV2	TRBD2	TRBJ2-7	-	CASIEGRLALYEQYF	TGTGCCAGCATCGAGGGGAGACTAGCCCTCTACGAGCAGTACTTC
TRBV18	-	TRBJ1-1	-	CASSQTGGDTEAFF	TGTGCCAGCTCCCAAACTGGGGGGGACACTGAAGCTTTCTTT
TRBV7-9	-	TRBJ2-3	-	CASSLGGEIDTQYF	TGTGCCAGCAGCTTAGGAGGAGAGATCGATACGCAGTATTTT
TRBV19	TRBD1	TRBJ1-1	-	CASSPPLGDRVTEAFF	TGTGCCAGTAGTCCCCCCCTCGGGGACAGGGTCACTGAAGCTTTCTTT
TRBV30	-	TRBJ2-7	-	CAWSAQQGSEQYF	TGTGCCTGGAGTGCCCAACAGGGATCCGAGCAGTACTTC
TRBV5-1	-	TRBJ2-3	-	CASSLGDTGDTQYF	TGCGCCAGCAGCTTGGGGGACACTGGAGATACGCAGTATTTT
TRBV30	-	TRBJ1-4	-	CAWSGGTVDEKLFF	TGTGCCTGGAGTGGGGGGACTGTGGATGAAAAACTGTTTTTT
TRBV4-2	-	TRBJ2-3	-	CASSQSTNMNTQYF	TGTGCCAGCAGCCAGTCCACAAACATGAATACGCAGTATTTT
TRBV30	TRBD2	TRBJ2-1	-	CARRLAGAFDEQFF	TGTGCCCGGCGGCTAGCGGGGGCATTCGATGAGCAGTTCTTC
TRBV19	-	TRBJ1-4	-	CASSLTAVTSEKLFF	TGTGCCAGTAGTCTCACGGCCGTGACAAGTGAAAAACTGTTTTTT
TRBV7-3	TRBD1	TRBJ1-2	-	CASSTGTGNLKTF	TGTGCCAGCAGCACTGGGACAGGGAACCTCAAGACCTTC
TRBV2	-	TRBJ1-2	-	CASSATGMALYGYTF	TGTGCCAGCAGCGCAACAGGTATGGCCTTGTATGGCTACACCTTC
TRBV7-3	TRBD2	TRBJ2-2	few	CASSSRTSGGGELFF	TGTGCCAGCAGCTCAAGGACTAGCGGTGGTGGGGAGCTGTTTTTT
TRBV13	TRBD2	TRBJ2-2	-	CASRPGLAGGPAPGELFF	TGTGCCAGCAGACCGGGACTAGCGGGAGGGCCGGCCCCCGGGGAGCTGTTTTTT
TRBV13	TRBD2	TRBJ2-3	-	CASSLSGGVTDTQYF	TGTGCCAGCAGCCTTAGCGGGGGAGTAACAGATACGCAGTATTTT
TRBV7-2	-	TRBJ2-3	-	CASSPLGTHPTDTQYF	TGTGCCAGCAGCCCGCTTGGGACACACCCCACAGATACGCAGTATTTT